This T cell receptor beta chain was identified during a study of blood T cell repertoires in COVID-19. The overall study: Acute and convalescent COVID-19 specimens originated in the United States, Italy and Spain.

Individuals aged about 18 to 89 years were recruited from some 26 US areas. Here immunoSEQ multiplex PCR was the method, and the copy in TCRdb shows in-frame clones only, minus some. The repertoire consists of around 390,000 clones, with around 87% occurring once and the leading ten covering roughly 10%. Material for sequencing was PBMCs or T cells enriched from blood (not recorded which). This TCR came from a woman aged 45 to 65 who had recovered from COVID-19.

CDR3 nucleotides: TGTGCCAGCAGCCTCCAGGGGGCTGCCTATAATTCACCCCTCCACTTT. It is translated as CASSLQGAAYNSPLHF. The rearrangement uses TRBV13 and TRBJ1-6; 8 nucleotides match TRBD1. Germline CDR1 PRHDT, CDR2 FYEKMQ (reference sequence). J lost 2 bases, V lost 5 bases, and 5 bases had no gene match. The CDR3 sequence is 16 residues long. The full variable domain, with the rest looked up from reference TRBV13 and TRBJ1-6, is AAGVIQSPRHLIKEKRETATLKCYPIPRHDTVYWYQQGPGQDPQFLISFYEKMQSDKGSIPDRFSAQQFSDYHSELNMSSLELGDSALYFCASSLQGAAYNSPLHFGNGTRLTVT.